This TCR beta chain was documented in a study of shared clonotypes between healthy human individuals. In the original analysis: Junction-only immunoSEQ data arrived without quality scores, meaning filtering differed. Assay: immunoSEQ multiplex PCR; the TCRdb copy retains only in-frame clones and omits some. V and J calls and clone size are as listed in that table; D and trimming were resolved from the DNA. The sample holds some 1.1 million clones, 77% seen once. Germline assignment: CDR1 KGHSH and CDR2 LQKENI. Germline trimming cut 3 bases from V and 2 bases from J; bases unmatched to any gene: 0. This CDR3 is built from 14 residues.

The genes are TRBV18 and TRBJ2-1; 8 nucleotides match TRBD2. This TCR derives from a young man in good health. Some clones in this sample may be carry-over from other donors' samples. Input material: memory CD4+ T cells from PBMCs. Subset reported: CD45RA-negative fraction. CDR3 amino acids: CASSPTSAYNEQFF. CDR3 in DNA: TGTGCCAGCTCACCGACTAGCGCCTACAATGAGCAGTTCTTC.